These 32 T cell receptor beta chains were sequenced from one sample in a study of shared T cell receptors in the human thymus. The data were produced by immunoSEQ multiplex PCR, yet TCRdb's version contains in-frame clones alone and is incomplete. The repertoire holds 700,000 to 750,000 clones, with roughly 85% as singletons. This sample was also put to use in a study of human thymus T cells.

Sequencing used thymocytes. Every receptor here comes from a girl younger than two with a congenital heart defect.

The rearrangement links TRBV4-1 to TRBJ1-2, with D hard to call. Trimming cost V 1 base and J 4 bases, with 10 bases left between them. The CDR3 sequence is 14 residues long. Germline-derived CDR1 and CDR2 are MGHRA and YSYEKL. The CDR3 is CASSQGSRGYGYTF. Written as DNA, the CDR3 is TGCGCCAGCAGCCAAGGGTCTCGAGGCTATGGCTACACCTTC.

The chain uses TRBV27 and TRBJ1-1; 9 bases are a match to TRBD1. The germline gives CDR1 MNHEY, CDR2 SMNVEV (reference sequence). The CDR3 consists of 20 residues. The trim removed 4 bases at V and 5 bases at J, leaving 23 bases unmatched. The CDR3 region is CASSSPSPGTGRVVRTEAFF. As DNA, the CDR3 is TGTGCCAGCAGTTCTCCCTCTCCCGGGACAGGGAGGGTCGTGAGAACTGAAGCTTTCTTT.

The CDR3 region has the DNA TGCGCCAGCAGCTGGGGACTAGCGGGGGACAATGAGCAGTTCTTC. Amino acid sequence: CASSWGLAGDNEQFF. The chain is built from TRBV5-1 and TRBJ2-1; 14 nucleotides line up with TRBD2. The germline gives CDR1 SGHRS, CDR2 YFSETQ. The ends lost 3 bases at V and 5 bases at J; junction bases unmatched: 1. This CDR3 region has 15 residues.

This sequence joins TRBV28 and TRBJ2-7, with D perhaps matching TRBD2 (5 bases). Germline CDR1 and CDR2: MDHEN and SYDVKM. The CDR3 extends over 12 amino acids. Trimming removed 8 bases from V and 4 bases from J, with 12 bases in between. The DNA for the CDR3 is TGTGCCAGCGGAGGAGTGGAGTACGAGCAGTACTTC. It is translated as CASGGVEYEQYF.

CDR3: CASSIRAGGAGTEAFF. CDR3 nucleotide sequence: TGTGCCAGTAGTATTCGGGCGGGAGGGGCGGGCACTGAAGCTTTCTTT. This chain joins TRBV19 and TRBJ1-1; D is perhaps TRBD1 (5 bases). Germline-derived CDR1 and CDR2 are LNHDA and SQIVND (reference sequence). This CDR3 has 16 amino acids. Between the trimmed V and J ends, which lost 3 bases and 4 bases, there was a span of 18 bases.

This chain uses TRBV7-9 with TRBJ2-7; TRBD1 matches 7 bases. The germline CDR1 and CDR2 sequences are SEHNR and FQNEAQ (reference sequence). The CDR3 consists of 16 residues. V shed 5 bases, J shed 1 base, and the junction held 11 bases outside the gene matches. The CDR3 is CASSPARDSASYEQYF. Here the CDR3 DNA reads TGTGCCAGCAGCCCCGCCCGGGACAGCGCTTCCTACGAGCAGTACTTC.

This chain uses TRBV6-5 with TRBJ2-3, with D maybe TRBD2 (6 bases). The CDR3 length is 16 residues. Trimming stripped 0 bases from V and 1 base from J, with 11 bases between. In germline, CDR1 is MNHEY, CDR2 SVGAGI. The CDR3 loop reads CASSYSTGVGTDTQYF. In nucleotides, the CDR3 is TGTGCCAGCAGTTACTCGACGGGGGTCGGCACAGATACGCAGTATTTT.

This chain connects TRBV27 to TRBJ1-4, with D perhaps matching TRBD1 (6 bases). The CDR3 has 18 amino acids. V dropped 6 bases and J dropped 0 bases, with 20 bases sitting between them. The germline gives CDR1 MNHEY, CDR2 SMNVEV (reference sequence). The CDR3 is CASRPRAGRGPTNEKLFF. DNA for the CDR3: TGTGCCAGCAGACCTCGGGCGGGCAGGGGTCCAACTAATGAAAAACTGTTTTTT.

The V and J genes are TRBV7-9 and TRBJ2-7, with D tentatively TRBD2 (6 bases). Germline CDR1 reads SEHNR; CDR2 reads FQNEAQ (reference sequence). V lost 2 bases, J lost 9 bases, and 17 bases lay in between. The CDR3 covers 14 residues. The CDR3 region is CASSLSPGEEGQYF. In DNA form, the CDR3 reads TGTGCCAGCAGCTTAAGTCCGGGGGAAGAAGGGCAGTACTTC.

About this clone itself: At one of its ends the junction is not consistent with the germline gene, which may arise from a read error. V and J are TRBV4-1 and TRBJ1-2; perhaps TRBD1 as D (5 bases). The CDR3 sequence is 13 residues long. Germline V gene lookup returns CDR1 MGHRA and CDR2 YSYEKL. The CDR3 sequence is CASSEEKGFSYTF. The CDR3 DNA sequence: TGCGCCAGCAGCGAAGAAAAGGGGTTCTCTTACACCTTC.

The V call is TRBV19, the J call TRBJ2-7, with 7 nucleotides matching TRBD2. Germline V lookup: CDR1 LNHDA, CDR2 SQIVND (reference sequence). Trimming removed 1 base from V and 0 bases from J; junction bases left unmatched: 9. CDR3 length: 17 amino acids. The CDR3 DNA reads as TGTGCCAGTAGTATAGTCTACGGGGAGGGGCTCTCCTACGAGCAGTACTTC. This sequence encodes CASSIVYGEGLSYEQYF.

This chain uses TRBV29-1 with TRBJ2-1, with D possibly being TRBD1 (6 bases). V lost 6 bases and J lost 8, with 11 bases in between. Looked up from germline, CDR1 is SQVTM and CDR2 is ANQGSEA. The CDR3 totals 11 residues. CDR3 residues: CSVYRVDEQFF. The CDR3 DNA reads as TGCAGCGTCTACAGGGTTGATGAGCAGTTCTTC.

The sample holds a few counts of this clone. This chain links TRBV2 with TRBJ1-5; possible D gene TRBD1, 6 bases. The CDR3 has 14 amino acids. The germline CDR1 and CDR2 sequences are SNHLY and FYNNEI. Deletions cut 7 bases from V and 2 bases from J, with 12 bases between. The DNA for the CDR3 is TGTGCCAGCACCTTCTCAGGGGGCAATCAGCCCCAGCATTTT. Its translation is CASTFSGGNQPQHF. Full variable domain (missing parts from reference TRBV2 and TRBJ1-5): EPEVTQTPSHQVTQMGQEVILRCVPISNHLYFYWYRQILGQKVEFLVSFYNNEISEKSEIFDDQFSVERPDGSNFTLKIRSTKLEDSAMYFCASTFSGGNQPQHFGDGTRLSIL.

A few counts support this clone. J is TRBJ1-1 and V is TRBV27, with 7 bases lining up with TRBD1. The CDR3 has 16 amino acids. CDR1 is MNHEY and CDR2 is SMNVEV in the germline V gene (reference sequence). V trimming: 7 bases; J trimming: 8 bases; junction bases outside the gene matches: 19. CDR3 region: CASKSTGRSPFGEAFF. For the CDR3, the DNA is TGTGCCAGCAAATCGACAGGGCGCTCCCCTTTTGGGGAAGCTTTCTTT.

The chain has TRBV5-1 and TRBJ2-7, with TRBD2 matching 14 bases. With V trimmed by 7 bases and J by 5 bases, 2 bases remained unmatched. Germline V CDR1 and CDR2: SGHRS, YFSETQ. There are 13 residues in the CDR3. The CDR3 DNA is TGCGCCAGCGGGGGACTAGCGGGGGACGAGCAGTACTTC. Translated, it gives CASGGLAGDEQYF.

J is TRBJ1-6 and V is TRBV28; the D is unclear. The V gene's germline CDR1 is MDHEN and CDR2 SYDVKM. There are 16 residues in the CDR3. The germline V and J ends were trimmed by 2 bases and 0 bases, with 8 bases remaining between them. The CDR3 nucleotides read TGTGCCAGCAGTTTAAACCCCAGCTCCTATAATTCACCCCTCCACTTT. Protein sequence: CASSLNPSSYNSPLHF.

The rearrangement uses TRBV10-1 and TRBJ2-5, with TRBD1 matching over 9 bases. Germline lookup yields CDR1 WNHNN and CDR2 SYGVQD (reference sequence). J gave up 2 bases and V 4 bases, and 5 bases lay outside the gene matches. This CDR3 has 15 residues. CDR3 coding DNA: TGCGCCAGCAGTGGACAGGGGGAAGAACAAGAGACCCAGTACTTC. Translating gives CASSGQGEEQETQYF.

The CDR3: CASQRLAGGQETQYF. The DNA of the CDR3 is TGCGCCAGCCAGAGACTAGCGGGGGGCCAAGAGACCCAGTACTTC. The rearrangement links TRBV4-3 to TRBJ2-5, with 13 bases that match TRBD2. CDR3 length: 15 residues. Germline assignment: CDR1 LGHNA and CDR2 YSLEER. V lost 8 bases and J lost 1; bases outside the gene matches: 4.

The chain couples TRBV9 to TRBJ2-5; 7 nucleotides match TRBD2. V gave up 2 bases and J gave up 2 bases; unmatched junction bases: 3. The V gene's germline CDR1 is SGDLS and CDR2 YYNGEE. The CDR3 consists of 14 residues. The DNA of the CDR3 is TGTGCCAGCAGCGTGACTAGCTGGCAAGAGACCCAGTACTTC. This encodes CASSVTSWQETQYF.

This chain joins TRBV5-1 and TRBJ2-7, with 8 bases fitting TRBD1. V dropped 4 bases and J dropped 4; count of bases not matched to a gene: 10. In germline, CDR1 is SGHRS, CDR2 YFSETQ. CDR3 length equals 15 residues. The CDR3 DNA reads TGCGCCAGCAGCCTGAACAGGGGGTCTCTTTACGAGCAGTACTTC. This gives the protein CASSLNRGSLYEQYF.

This chain links TRBV19 with TRBJ2-6, with a weak D call TRBD1 (7 bases). Germline loops: CDR1 LNHDA, CDR2 SQIVND (reference sequence). CDR3 size: 17 residues. Trimming stripped 10 bases from V and 0 bases from J, with 19 bases between. In DNA form, the CDR3 reads TGTGCCACCAGGGGGGTCGGGGCCTTCTCTGGGGCCAACGTCCTGACTTTC. Protein product: CATRGVGAFSGANVLTF.

This clone was picked up one time. This chain uses TRBV27 with TRBJ1-4, with 7 bases matching TRBD1. CDR3 length: 16 residues. Looked up from germline, CDR1 is MNHEY and CDR2 is SMNVEV (reference sequence). Trimming at V came to 6 bases and at J to 2 bases, leaving 9 bases not matched to a gene. In nucleotides, the CDR3 is TGTGCCAGCAGGCTAAATCGACAGGGTACTAATGAAAAACTGTTTTTT. It codes for CASRLNRQGTNEKLFF.

This clone has a handful of counts. J is TRBJ1-1 and V is TRBV5-6; 9 bases are a match to TRBD1. CDR1 SGHDT and CDR2 YYEEEE come from the germline V gene. V gave up 4 bases and J gave up 1 base; unmatched junction bases: 2. The CDR3 runs 14 residues. The CDR3 bases are TGTGCCAGCAGCAGGGACAGGGAGAACACTGAAGCTTTCTTT. This encodes CASSRDRENTEAFF.

This clone was observed a few times. The chain couples TRBV10-3 to TRBJ1-1, with a weak D call TRBD1 (6 bases). The germline gives CDR1 ENHRY, CDR2 SYGVKD. This CDR3 has 15 residues. V lost 6 bases to trimming and J lost 4 bases, with 18 bases between them. The CDR3 sequence: CAISKQGAVFTEAFF. For the CDR3, the DNA is TGTGCCATCAGCAAACAGGGCGCAGTGTTCACTGAAGCTTTCTTT.

In this sample, this clone turned up once. The chain links TRBV12-5 to TRBJ1-1, with D possibly matching TRBD1 (5 bases). The germline gives CDR1 LGHNT, CDR2 FRNRAP. This CDR3 contains 13 residues. Trimming removed 8 bases from V and 5 bases from J, with 15 bases in between. The DNA for the CDR3 is TGTGCTAGTATCGATATTCAGGGAACTGAAGCTTTCTTT. Residues: CASIDIQGTEAFF.

V usage is TRBV29-1 and J usage is TRBJ2-3, with TRBD2 as a possible D gene (6 bases). This CDR3 comprises 19 residues. CDR1 is SQVTM, CDR2 ANQGSEA, per germline. The ends were cut back, 0 bases at V and 1 base at J, with 23 bases in the middle. The CDR3 DNA sequence: TGCAGCGTTGAAGATCAAGTCATCAGACCGGGACTCGGCACAGATACGCAGTATTTT. Translated, it gives CSVEDQVIRPGLGTDTQYF.

Regarding this clone: Other nucleotide sequences in the sample specify the same CDR3. The V call is TRBV4-1, the J call TRBJ1-1; the D is unclear. The CDR3 is 14 residues long. The germline V gene encodes CDR1 MGHRA and CDR2 YSYEKL. V shed 0 bases and J shed 2 bases, with 7 bases lying between them. In nucleotides, the CDR3 is TGCGCCAGCAGCCAAGATTCAGTCAACACTGAAGCTTTCTTT. This translates into CASSQDSVNTEAFF.

This clone came up a few times. The chain carries TRBV6-6 and TRBJ1-1; 9 bases line up with TRBD1. The V gene's germline CDR1 is MNHNY and CDR2 SVGAGI (reference sequence). The CDR3 runs 15 residues. With V trimmed by 6 bases and J by 7 bases, 12 bases remained unmatched. CDR3 loop: CASSPNRGRFVEAFF. The DNA of the CDR3 is TGTGCCAGCAGCCCAAACAGGGGGCGCTTTGTTGAAGCTTTCTTT.

This rearrangement joins TRBV7-9 to TRBJ1-5; TRBD1 matches 10 bases. Germline V gene lookup returns CDR1 SEHNR and CDR2 FQNEAQ (reference sequence). This CDR3 has 14 amino acids. V dropped 5 bases and J dropped 6; count of bases not matched to a gene: 4. In DNA, the CDR3 is TGTGCCAGCAGCACCGGGACAGGGGCTCAGCCCCAGCATTTT. Its protein product is CASSTGTGAQPQHF. The variable domain in full, with the rest retrieved from reference TRBV7-9 and TRBJ1-5, is DTGVSQNPRHKITKRGQNVTFRCDPISEHNRLYWYRQTLGQGPEFLTYFQNEAQLEKSRLLSDRFSAERPKGSFSTLEIQRTEQGDSAMYLCASSTGTGAQPQHFGDGTRLSIL.

The chain recombines TRBV4-1 with TRBJ1-4; tentative D call: TRBD1 (5 bases). This CDR3 region has 17 residues. The germline V gene encodes CDR1 MGHRA and CDR2 YSYEKL. V was shortened by 1 base and J by 7 bases, with 19 bases between the two germline ends. The CDR3, as DNA: TGCGCCAGCAGCCAAGGTGCGGGAGCGACCGGGGGTGAAAAACTGTTTTTT. Amino acid sequence: CASSQGAGATGGEKLFF.

The rearrangement uses TRBV25-1 and TRBJ1-6; D perhaps matches TRBD1 (5 bases). CDR3 length equals 16 residues. Per the germline V gene, CDR1 is MGHDK and CDR2 is SYGVNS. V dropped 6 bases and J dropped 3 bases, with 15 bases sitting between them. The CDR3 bases are TGTGCCAGCAGATCAGATCCAGGGTACTATAATTCACCCCTCCACTTT. Its protein product is CASRSDPGYYNSPLHF.

The chain couples TRBV5-1 to TRBJ2-5, with 8 bases aligning to TRBD2. Germline trimming cut 2 bases from V and 5 bases from J; bases unmatched to any gene: 8. Germline V CDR1 and CDR2: SGHRS, YFSETQ. CDR3 length: 15 amino acids. The CDR3 nucleotides read TGCGCCAGCAGCTTCCGTACGGGGGGGCCGGAGACCCAGTACTTC. Translation: CASSFRTGGPETQYF.